Listed below are T cell receptor beta chains from one sample, sequenced in a study of blood T cell repertoires in COVID-19. Measured with immunoSEQ multiplex PCR; TCRdb has only the in-frame clones, and not every one. Here the sample spans 290,000 or so clones, 70% to 90% being singletons. The sample taken for sequencing was peripheral blood. These receptors all come from a man in his 70s with acute or convalescent COVID-19. CDR3s include the opening cysteine and the closing phenylalanine or tryptophan. The D gene is left open where the match is weak. The size entry is marked missing in some rows and otherwise reads once, few, many or a size class.

CDR3 protein,CDR3 DNA,V gene,CDR3 length,J gene,D gene,clone size
CASSLWSETQYF,TGTGCCAGCAGTTTATGGAGTGAGACCCAGTACTTC,TRBV28,12,TRBJ2-5,NA,NA
CASSADRHSYEQYF,TGTGCCAGCAGCGCTGACAGGCACTCCTACGAGCAGTACTTC,TRBV7-8,14,TRBJ2-7,NA,NA
CASSRGTGRDEKLFF,TGTGCCAGCAGTCGGGGGACAGGGAGGGATGAAAAACTGTTTTTT,TRBV6-6,15,TRBJ1-4,TRBD1,NA
CASSVSSGSFPDTQYF,TGTGCCAGCAGCGTGAGTAGCGGGAGTTTTCCAGATACGCAGTATTTT,TRBV9,16,TRBJ2-3,TRBD2,NA
CASSYRGESYEQYF,TGTGCCAGCAGTTACCGGGGGGAGTCGTACGAGCAGTACTTC,TRBV6-5,14,TRBJ2-7,TRBD2,NA
CASSVGGVDTQYF,TGTGCCAGCAGCGTAGGGGGGGTGGATACGCAGTATTTT,TRBV9,13,TRBJ2-3,NA,once
CASSLTGGVYEQYF,TGTGCCAGCAGCCTTACAGGGGGTGTCTACGAGCAGTACTTC,TRBV6-5,14,TRBJ2-7,TRBD1,NA
CASITPLAARGVCCYEQYF,TGTGCCAGCATCACACCACTGGCGGCTCGGGGTGTTTGTTGTTACGAGCAGTACTTC,TRBV27,19,TRBJ2-7,NA,NA
CASSLEGLAENEQFF,TGCGCCAGCAGCCTCGAGGGTCTAGCGGAGAATGAGCAGTTCTTC,TRBV4-1,15,TRBJ2-1,TRBD2,NA
CASSSGQANSPLHF,TGCGCCAGCAGCTCTGGACAGGCAAATTCACCCCTCCACTTT,TRBV5-1,14,TRBJ1-6,TRBD1,NA
CASSIQGFNQPQHF,TGTGCCAGCAGCATTCAGGGGTTTAATCAGCCCCAGCATTTT,TRBV5-4,14,TRBJ1-5,NA,NA
CVAGGYNEQFF,TGTGTCGCGGGAGGGTACAATGAGCAGTTCTTC,TRBV7-9,11,TRBJ2-1,TRBD2,NA
CASSLHAGEWVNIQYF,TGTGCCAGCAGTTTACACGCAGGGGAATGGGTAAACATTCAGTACTTC,TRBV27,16,TRBJ2-4,NA,NA
CASSYGTEETQYF,TGTGCCAGCAGTTACGGGACAGAAGAGACCCAGTACTTC,TRBV6-6,13,TRBJ2-5,TRBD1,once
CSVEGDRETYGYTF,TGCAGCGTTGAGGGGGACAGAGAAACCTATGGCTACACCTTC,TRBV29-1,14,TRBJ1-2,TRBD1,NA
CASSRDGTYNEQFF,TGTGCCAGCAGCCGGGACGGGACATACAATGAGCAGTTCTTC,TRBV5-4,14,TRBJ2-1,NA,NA
CASSYGAPSTGELFF,TGTGCCAGCAGCTATGGGGCGCCGAGCACCGGGGAGCTGTTTTTT,TRBV7-3,15,TRBJ2-2,NA,NA
CASSYQQGVYGYTF,TGTGCCAGCAGTTACCAACAGGGGGTTTATGGCTACACCTTC,TRBV6-5,14,TRBJ1-2,TRBD1,NA
CASTQGGLNTEAFF,TGTGCCAGCACCCAAGGGGGTTTGAACACTGAAGCTTTCTTT,TRBV28,14,TRBJ1-1,NA,NA
CASSGDSYEQYF,TGTGCCAGCAGTGGTGACAGCTACGAGCAGTACTTC,TRBV2,12,TRBJ2-7,NA,few
CASSVSHSAGNEQFF,TGTGCCAGCAGCGTAAGCCACTCCGCGGGGAATGAGCAGTTCTTC,TRBV9,15,TRBJ2-1,NA,once
CASSLLSGASGANVLTF,TGTGCCAGCAGTTTGCTCTCAGGGGCATCTGGGGCCAACGTCCTGACTTTC,TRBV28,17,TRBJ2-6,NA,NA
CASSWTGSAYEQYF,TGCGCCAGCAGCTGGACAGGGTCGGCTTACGAGCAGTACTTC,TRBV5-1,14,TRBJ2-7,TRBD1,NA